The 11 T cell receptor beta chains below come from one sample, sequenced in a study of PD-1 blockade in classical Hodgkin lymphoma (dated by TCRdb to 2020 to 2022). The method was the immunoSEQ multiplex PCR assay. The table comes from immuneACCESS by way of TCRdb, which keeps in-frame sequences with V and J called. Part of the clones is missing from these tables; in studies checked, under half for an unresolved V gene and the rest for unknown reasons. This sample gives around 26,000 clones in total; roughly 76% of them show up just once. In total, the top ten clones hold about 3.4% of the sample. The time point label, as the study defines it: cycle 4 day 1 (C4D1), after 6 weeks of nivolumab. Every trial patient had relapsed after autologous stem cell transplantation, and cohorts A, B and C differed in prior brentuximab vedotin exposure. Using a Miltenyi CD4+ T cell isolation kit, CD4+ T cells were purified from thawed PBMCs through magnetic negative selection.

Sequenced here: CD4+ T cells from blood, sampled before the fourth cycle of nivolumab. The receptors were gathered from a human donor with classical Hodgkin lymphoma.

The rearrangement uses TRBV12-5 and TRBJ2-2; TRBD2 matches at 10 bases. Germline CDR1 is LGHNT and CDR2 is FRNRAP. V was pared by 2 bases and J by 5 bases, with 8 bases of the junction left unmatched. This CDR3 spans 17 amino acids. CDR3 in DNA: TGTGCTAGTGGTTTGATTTATAGCGGGGGGAGTACCGGGGAGCTGTTTTTT. This encodes CASGLIYSGGSTGELFF.

The sample holds a few counts of this clone. The chain has TRBV5-5 and TRBJ1-3, with TRBD1 matching 7 bases. V dropped 4 bases and J dropped 4; count of bases not matched to a gene: 8. Per germline, CDR1 SGHKS and CDR2 YYEKEE (reference sequence). The CDR3 covers 15 residues. CDR3 DNA: TGTGCCAGCAGCCCGCTCACAGGGGCGGGAAACACCATATATTTT. Residues: CASSPLTGAGNTIYF.

The genes are TRBV9 and TRBJ1-2; the match to TRBD1 covers 10 bases. Germline values: CDR1 SGDLS, CDR2 YYNGEE. V gave up 4 bases and J gave up 8 bases; unmatched junction bases: 11. This CDR3 spans 15 amino acids. CDR3 sequence: CASSLGGTGAVGYTF. The CDR3 nucleotides read TGTGCCAGCAGCTTAGGAGGGACAGGGGCGGTAGGCTACACCTTC. Together with reference TRBV9 and TRBJ1-2, the CDR3 gives the full variable domain: DSGVTQTPKHLITATGQRVTLRCSPRSGDLSVYWYQQSLDQGLQFLIQYYNGEERAKGNILERFSAQQFPDLHSELNLSSLELGDSALYFCASSLGGTGAVGYTFGSGTRLTVV.

The V and J genes are TRBV6-6 and TRBJ1-3; unclear D gene. Germline-derived CDR1 and CDR2 are MNHNY and SVGAGI (reference sequence). The CDR3 totals 14 residues. V gave up 6 bases and J gave up 2 bases, with 11 bases separating them. CDR3 sequence: CASSLTTTGNTIYF. DNA of the CDR3: TGTGCCAGCAGCCTAACCACAACTGGAAACACCATATATTTT.

There are a few counts of this clone. The genes are TRBV19 and TRBJ1-4; a weak D match, TRBD1 (5 bases). This CDR3 is built from 16 residues. V gave up 4 bases and J gave up 6 bases, with 18 bases separating them. In germline, CDR1 is LNHDA, CDR2 SQIVND (reference sequence). The CDR3 is CASSRNSMRGDEKLFF. The CDR3 coding sequence is TGTGCCAGTAGTAGGAACAGCATGAGAGGGGATGAAAAACTGTTTTTT.

V usage is TRBV4-3 and J usage is TRBJ1-1; 9 bases agree with TRBD1. Germline CDR1 reads LGHNA; CDR2 reads YSLEER. Unmatched junction bases numbered 6, after V lost 1 base and J lost 3 bases. The CDR3 has 16 amino acids. The CDR3 sequence: CASSQVVTGGYTEAFF. In nucleotides, the CDR3 is TGCGCCAGCAGCCAAGTGGTGACAGGGGGGTACACTGAAGCTTTCTTT.

This clone occurred a few times. CDR3 residues: CASSAIGSNTEAFF. In DNA, the CDR3 is TGTGCCAGCTCGGCTATTGGATCGAACACTGAAGCTTTCTTT. The J gene is TRBJ1-1, the V gene TRBV18; no definite D call. The V and J ends lost 6 bases and 1 base respectively, with 12 bases between them. The CDR3 runs to 14 residues. Germline lookup yields CDR1 KGHSH and CDR2 LQKENI.

The gene calls are TRBV14 and TRBJ1-3; D is unresolved. The CDR3 runs to 12 residues. Trimming took off 1 base at V and 5 bases at J, with 3 bases between the two ends. Germline V gene data show CDR1 as SGHDN and CDR2 as FVKESK. DNA for the CDR3: TGTGCCAGCAGCCAAGGAAGAAACACCATATATTTT. Residues: CASSQGRNTIYF. The variable domain in full, completed from reference TRBV14 and TRBJ1-3, reads EAGVTQFPSHSVIEKGQTVTLRCDPISGHDNLYWYRRVMGKEIKFLLHFVKESKQDESGMPNNRFLAERTGGTYSTLKVQPAELEDSGVYFCASSQGRNTIYFGEGSWLTVV.

V gene TRBV27 combines with J gene TRBJ2-3; 13 bases are a match to TRBD2. Trimming removed 2 bases from V and 5 bases from J; junction bases left unmatched: 4. Germline assignment: CDR1 MNHEY and CDR2 SMNVEV (reference sequence). The CDR3 length is 16 residues. As DNA, the CDR3 is TGTGCCAGCAGTTTAACTACTAGCGGGGGGGTAGATACGCAGTATTTT. It translates to CASSLTTSGGVDTQYF.

This clone was found once. The rearrangement links TRBV10-1 to TRBJ2-3, with D unclear. The ends were cut back, 6 bases at V and 0 bases at J, with 19 bases in the middle. CDR1 is WNHNN and CDR2 is SYGVQD in the germline V gene (reference sequence). This CDR3 is built from 17 residues. CDR3 loop: CASRDVCDIYSTDTQYF. DNA of the CDR3: TGCGCCAGCAGGGACGTCTGTGACATCTATAGCACAGATACGCAGTATTTT.

The chain uses TRBV18 and TRBJ2-2; weak D call: TRBD1 (6 bases). The V end lost 4 bases, the J end lost 2 bases, and 11 bases lay between the germline ends. The CDR3 contains 15 residues. Germline V lookup: CDR1 KGHSH, CDR2 LQKENI. The chain's CDR3 is CASSLGQKNTGELFF. The CDR3 DNA sequence: TGTGCCAGCTCACTTGGACAGAAAAACACCGGGGAGCTGTTTTTT.